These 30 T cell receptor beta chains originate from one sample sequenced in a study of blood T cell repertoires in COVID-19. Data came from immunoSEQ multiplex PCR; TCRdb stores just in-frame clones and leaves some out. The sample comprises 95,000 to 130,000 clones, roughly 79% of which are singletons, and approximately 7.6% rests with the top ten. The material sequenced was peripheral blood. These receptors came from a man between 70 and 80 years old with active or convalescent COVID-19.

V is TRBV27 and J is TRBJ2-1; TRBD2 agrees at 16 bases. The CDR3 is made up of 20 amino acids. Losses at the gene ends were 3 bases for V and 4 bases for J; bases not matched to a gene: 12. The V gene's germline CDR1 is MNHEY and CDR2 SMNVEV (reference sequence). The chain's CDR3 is CASSFNPPGLAGGSYNEQFF. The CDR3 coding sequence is TGTGCCAGCAGTTTCAACCCACCGGGACTAGCGGGAGGGTCTTACAATGAGCAGTTCTTC.

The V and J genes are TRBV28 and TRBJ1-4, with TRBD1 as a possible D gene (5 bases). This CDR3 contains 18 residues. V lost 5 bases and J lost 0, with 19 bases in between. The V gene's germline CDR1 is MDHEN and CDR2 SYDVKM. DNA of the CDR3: TGTGCCAGCAGTCTCCAGGGTAGGGCTTTTACAACTAATGAAAAACTGTTTTTT. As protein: CASSLQGRAFTTNEKLFF.

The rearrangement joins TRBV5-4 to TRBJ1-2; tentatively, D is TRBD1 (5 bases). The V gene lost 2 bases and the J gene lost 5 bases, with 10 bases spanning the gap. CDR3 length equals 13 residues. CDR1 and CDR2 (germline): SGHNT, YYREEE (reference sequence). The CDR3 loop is CASSLSGQYGYTF. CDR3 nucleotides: TGTGCCAGCAGCTTATCAGGACAATATGGCTACACCTTC.

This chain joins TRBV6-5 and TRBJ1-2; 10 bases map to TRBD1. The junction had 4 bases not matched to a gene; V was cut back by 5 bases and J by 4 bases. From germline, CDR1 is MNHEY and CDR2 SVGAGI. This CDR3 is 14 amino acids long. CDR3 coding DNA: TGTGCCAGCAGTAGGGACAGGGGTTCCTATGGCTACACCTTC. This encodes CASSRDRGSYGYTF.

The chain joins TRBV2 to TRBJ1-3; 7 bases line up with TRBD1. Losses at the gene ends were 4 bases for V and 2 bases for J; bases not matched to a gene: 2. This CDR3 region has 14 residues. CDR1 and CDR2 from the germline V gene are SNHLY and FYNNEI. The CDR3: CASSGQGTGNTIYF. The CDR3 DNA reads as TGTGCCAGCAGTGGACAGGGAACTGGAAACACCATATATTTT.

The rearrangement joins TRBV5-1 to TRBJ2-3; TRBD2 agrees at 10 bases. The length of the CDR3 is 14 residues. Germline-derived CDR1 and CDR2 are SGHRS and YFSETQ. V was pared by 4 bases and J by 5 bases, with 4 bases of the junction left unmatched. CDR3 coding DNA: TGCGCCAGCAGCGTAAGCGGGAGGGAAGATACGCAGTATTTT. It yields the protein CASSVSGREDTQYF.

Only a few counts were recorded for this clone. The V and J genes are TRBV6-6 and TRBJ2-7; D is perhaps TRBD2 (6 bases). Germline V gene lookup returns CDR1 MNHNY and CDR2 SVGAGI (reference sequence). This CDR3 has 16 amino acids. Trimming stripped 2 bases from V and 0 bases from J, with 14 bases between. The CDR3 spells CASSYPGTFPSYEQYF. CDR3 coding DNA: TGTGCCAGCAGTTACCCCGGGACTTTCCCCTCCTACGAGCAGTACTTC.

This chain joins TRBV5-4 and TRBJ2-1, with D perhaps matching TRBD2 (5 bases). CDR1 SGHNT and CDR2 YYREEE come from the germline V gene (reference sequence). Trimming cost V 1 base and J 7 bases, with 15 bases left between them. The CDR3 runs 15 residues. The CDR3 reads CASSLRTRIVNEQFF. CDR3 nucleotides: TGTGCCAGCAGCTTGAGGACTCGCATCGTAAATGAGCAGTTCTTC.

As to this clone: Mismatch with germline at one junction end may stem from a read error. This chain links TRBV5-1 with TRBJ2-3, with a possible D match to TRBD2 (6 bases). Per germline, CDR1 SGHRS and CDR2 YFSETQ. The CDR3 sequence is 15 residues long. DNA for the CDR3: TGCGCCAGCGGCTTGGCGGGGATTAGCTCAGATACGCAGTATTTT. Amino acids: CASGLAGISSDTQYF. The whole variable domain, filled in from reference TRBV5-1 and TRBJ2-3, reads KAGVTQTPRYLIKTRGQQVTLSCSPISGHRSVSWYQQTPGQGLQFLFEYFSETQRNKGNFPGRFSGRQFSNSRSEMNVSTLELGDSALYLCASGLAGISSDTQYFGPGTRLTVL.

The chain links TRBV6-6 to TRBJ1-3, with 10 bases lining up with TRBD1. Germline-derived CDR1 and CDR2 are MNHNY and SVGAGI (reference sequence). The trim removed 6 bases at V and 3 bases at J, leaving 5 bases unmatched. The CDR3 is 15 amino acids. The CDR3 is CASRGQGSSGNTIYF. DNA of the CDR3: TGTGCCAGCAGGGGACAGGGGAGCAGTGGAAACACCATATATTTT.

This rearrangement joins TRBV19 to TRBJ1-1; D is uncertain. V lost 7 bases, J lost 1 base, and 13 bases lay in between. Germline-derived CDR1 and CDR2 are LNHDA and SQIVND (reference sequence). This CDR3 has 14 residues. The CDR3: CASIGRAQNTEAFF. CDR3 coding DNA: TGTGCCAGTATAGGGAGAGCCCAGAACACTGAAGCTTTCTTT.

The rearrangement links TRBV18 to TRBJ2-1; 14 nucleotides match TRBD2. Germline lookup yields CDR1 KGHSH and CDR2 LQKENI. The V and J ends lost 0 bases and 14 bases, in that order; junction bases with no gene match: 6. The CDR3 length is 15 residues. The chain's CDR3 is CASSPPTGLAGGKFF. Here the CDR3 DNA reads TGTGCCAGCTCACCACCGACTGGACTAGCGGGGGGCAAGTTCTTC.

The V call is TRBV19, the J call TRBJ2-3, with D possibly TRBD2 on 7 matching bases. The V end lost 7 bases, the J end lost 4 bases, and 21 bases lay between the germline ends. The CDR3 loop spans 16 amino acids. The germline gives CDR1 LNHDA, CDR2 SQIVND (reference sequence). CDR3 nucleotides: TGTGCCAGTACCCAGGTTGGGGGGGCTCGGTCAGATACGCAGTATTTT. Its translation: CASTQVGGARSDTQYF.

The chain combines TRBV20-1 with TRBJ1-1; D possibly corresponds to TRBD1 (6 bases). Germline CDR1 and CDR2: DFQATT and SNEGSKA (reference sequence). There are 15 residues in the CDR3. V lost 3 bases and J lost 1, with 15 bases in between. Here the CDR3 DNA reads TGCAGTGCTAGTGGGAGGACAGCTAAGAACACTGAAGCTTTCTTT. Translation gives CSASGRTAKNTEAFF.

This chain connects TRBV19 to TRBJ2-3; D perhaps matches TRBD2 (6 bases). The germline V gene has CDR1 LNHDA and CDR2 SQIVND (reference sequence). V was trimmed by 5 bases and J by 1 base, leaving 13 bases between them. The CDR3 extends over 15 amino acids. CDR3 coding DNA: TGTGCCAGTAGTTCCGGCGAGCGGGGCACAGATACGCAGTATTTT. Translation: CASSSGERGTDTQYF.

CDR3 coding DNA: TGTGCCAGCAGCGTAGGGGGGGAGTTCGCTGGAAACACCATATATTTT. Translating gives CASSVGGEFAGNTIYF. The chain has TRBV9 and TRBJ1-3, with TRBD1 as a possible D gene (5 bases). This CDR3 is 16 amino acids long. Germline lookup yields CDR1 SGDLS and CDR2 YYNGEE. V lost 0 bases to trimming and J lost 2 bases, with 12 bases between them.

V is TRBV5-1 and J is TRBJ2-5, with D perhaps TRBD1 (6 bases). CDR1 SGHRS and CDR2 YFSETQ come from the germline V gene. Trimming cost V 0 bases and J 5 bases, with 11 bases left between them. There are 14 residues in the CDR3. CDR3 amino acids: CASSLVSGEETQYF. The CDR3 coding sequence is TGCGCCAGCAGCTTGGTTTCAGGGGAGGAGACCCAGTACTTC.

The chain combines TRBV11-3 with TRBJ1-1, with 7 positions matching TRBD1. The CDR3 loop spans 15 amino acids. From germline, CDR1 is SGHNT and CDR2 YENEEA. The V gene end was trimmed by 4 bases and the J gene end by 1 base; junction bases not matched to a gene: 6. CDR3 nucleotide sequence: TGTGCCAGCAGCTGGGACAGTACCGGGAACACTGAAGCTTTCTTT. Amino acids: CASSWDSTGNTEAFF. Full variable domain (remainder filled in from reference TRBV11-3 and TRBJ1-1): EAGVVQSPRYKIIEKKQPVAFWCNPISGHNTLYWYLQNLGQGPELLIRYENEEAVDDSQLPKDRFSAERLKGVDSTLKIQPAELGDSAVYLCASSWDSTGNTEAFFGQGTRLTVV.

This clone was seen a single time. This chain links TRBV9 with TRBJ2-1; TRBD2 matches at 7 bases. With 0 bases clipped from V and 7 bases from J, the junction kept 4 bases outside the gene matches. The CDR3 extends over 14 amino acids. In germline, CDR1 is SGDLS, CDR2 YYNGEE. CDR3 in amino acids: CASSVVGTTNEQFF. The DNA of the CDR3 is TGTGCCAGCAGCGTAGTTGGGACTACGAATGAGCAGTTCTTC.

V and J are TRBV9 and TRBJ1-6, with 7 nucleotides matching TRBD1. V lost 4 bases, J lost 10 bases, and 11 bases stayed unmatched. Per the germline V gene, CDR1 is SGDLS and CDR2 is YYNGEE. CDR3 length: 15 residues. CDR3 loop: CASSKGAVDTSPLHF. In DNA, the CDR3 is TGTGCCAGCAGCAAGGGGGCAGTCGATACATCACCCCTCCACTTT.

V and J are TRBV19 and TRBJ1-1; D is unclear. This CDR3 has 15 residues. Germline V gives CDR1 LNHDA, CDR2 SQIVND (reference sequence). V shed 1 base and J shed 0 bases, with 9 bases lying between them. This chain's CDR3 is CASSIGGQMNTEAFF. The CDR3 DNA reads TGTGCCAGTAGTATAGGAGGCCAGATGAACACTGAAGCTTTCTTT.

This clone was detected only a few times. CDR3 in amino acids: CASSSGGNGELFF. As DNA, the CDR3 is TGTGCCAGCAGTTCAGGGGGAAACGGGGAGCTGTTTTTT. The rearrangement uses TRBV12-3 or TRBV12-4 and TRBJ2-2; 7 bases are a match to TRBD1. This CDR3 is built from 13 residues. Trimming removed 4 bases from V and 7 bases from J; junction bases left unmatched: 3.

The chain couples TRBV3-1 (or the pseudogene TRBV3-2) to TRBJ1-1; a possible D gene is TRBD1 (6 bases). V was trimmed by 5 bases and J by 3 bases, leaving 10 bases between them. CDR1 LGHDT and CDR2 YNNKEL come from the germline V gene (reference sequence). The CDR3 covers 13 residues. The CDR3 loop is CASSFNRDTEAFF. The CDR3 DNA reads TGTGCCAGCAGCTTCAACAGGGACACTGAAGCTTTCTTT.

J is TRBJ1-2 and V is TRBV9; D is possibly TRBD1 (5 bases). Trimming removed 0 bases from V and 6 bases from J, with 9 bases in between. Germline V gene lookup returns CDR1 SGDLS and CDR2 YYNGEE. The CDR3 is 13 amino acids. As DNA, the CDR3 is TGTGCCAGCAGCGTAGCTATAGGGGATGGCTACACCTTC. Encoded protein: CASSVAIGDGYTF. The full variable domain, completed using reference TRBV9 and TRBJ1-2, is DSGVTQTPKHLITATGQRVTLRCSPRSGDLSVYWYQQSLDQGLQFLIQYYNGEERAKGNILERFSAQQFPDLHSELNLSSLELGDSALYFCASSVAIGDGYTFGSGTRLTVV.

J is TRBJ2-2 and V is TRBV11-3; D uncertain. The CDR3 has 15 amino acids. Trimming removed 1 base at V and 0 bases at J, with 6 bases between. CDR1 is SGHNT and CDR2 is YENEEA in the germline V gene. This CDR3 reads CASSLAEANTGELFF. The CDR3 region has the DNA TGTGCCAGCAGCTTAGCTGAGGCGAACACCGGGGAGCTGTTTTTT.

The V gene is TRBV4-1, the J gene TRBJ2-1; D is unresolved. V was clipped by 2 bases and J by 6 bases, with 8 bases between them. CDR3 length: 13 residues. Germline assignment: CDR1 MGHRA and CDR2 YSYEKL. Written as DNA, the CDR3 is TGCGCCAGCAGCCAATCTCCGGGCAATGAGCAGTTCTTC. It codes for CASSQSPGNEQFF.

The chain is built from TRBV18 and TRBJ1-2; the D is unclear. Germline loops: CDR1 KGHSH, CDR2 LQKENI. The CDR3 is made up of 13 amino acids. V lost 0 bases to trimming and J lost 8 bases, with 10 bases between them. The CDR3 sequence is CASSPPTGVGYTF. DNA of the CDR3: TGTGCCAGCTCACCACCGACTGGCGTCGGCTACACCTTC.

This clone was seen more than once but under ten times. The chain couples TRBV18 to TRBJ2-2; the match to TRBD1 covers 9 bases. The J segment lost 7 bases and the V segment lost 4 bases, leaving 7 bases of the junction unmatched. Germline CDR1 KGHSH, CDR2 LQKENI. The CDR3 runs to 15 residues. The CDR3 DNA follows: TGTGCCAGCTCACGGCCGGGACAGGGTTTCGGGGAGCTGTTTTTT. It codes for CASSRPGQGFGELFF.

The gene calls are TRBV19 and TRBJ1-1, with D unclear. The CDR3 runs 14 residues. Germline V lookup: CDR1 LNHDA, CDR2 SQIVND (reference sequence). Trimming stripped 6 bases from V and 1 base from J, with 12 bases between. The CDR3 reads CASRRGGENTEAFF. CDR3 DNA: TGTGCCAGTAGGAGAGGCGGAGAGAACACTGAAGCTTTCTTT. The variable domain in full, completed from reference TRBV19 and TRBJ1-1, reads DGGITQSPKYLFRKEGQNVTLSCEQNLNHDAMYWYRQDPGQGLRLIYYSQIVNDFQKGDIAEGYSVSREKKESFPLTVTSAQKNPTAFYLCASRRGGENTEAFFGQGTRLTVV.

The CDR3 spells CAISGGGGNQPQHF. CDR3 sequence (DNA): TGTGCCATCAGTGGTGGGGGCGGCAATCAGCCCCAGCATTTT. The chain employs TRBV10-3 and TRBJ1-5; TRBD1 might be the D (6 bases). CDR1 is ENHRY, CDR2 SYGVKD, per germline. V was clipped by 4 bases and J by 2 bases, with 9 bases between them. This CDR3 comprises 14 residues.